Given below is one TCR beta chain in context. Its antigen is not known. CDR1 is MNHEY, CDR2 SMNVEV, per germline (reference sequence). V gave up 9 bases and J gave up 7 bases; unmatched junction bases: 8. The CDR3 spans 12 residues. This record belongs to a study of blood T cells in healthy people across ages. General study results and limits: Naive T cell percentage by flow cytometry tracked strongly with beta diversity.

The use of a sample-barcoded 5' primer and a J-beta primer mix characterized a second PCR of about 6 to 11 cycles. MiXCR, run by TCRdb on the 5' RACE reads, gives a single entry per CDR3 protein. The sample lists about 800,000 distinct CDR3 sequences, 25% seen once, with approximately 3.7% in the top ten. These same data were also listed under a study on T cells of mothers and their children. That paper notes: Second-round PCR products received sample barcodes and 2-4 random nucleotides from the M1S primer. The study obtained over 9 million TCR beta CDR3 reads per mother and 2.5 million to 3 million per child.

Sequenced sample: blood. The clonotype comes from a boy between 5 and 17 years old in good health. The genes are TRBV27 and TRBJ1-1; 7 nucleotides align to TRBD1. The chain's CDR3 is CASSWAGGEAFF. In DNA, the CDR3 is TGTGCCAGTTCGTGGGCAGGGGGTGAAGCTTTCTTT.